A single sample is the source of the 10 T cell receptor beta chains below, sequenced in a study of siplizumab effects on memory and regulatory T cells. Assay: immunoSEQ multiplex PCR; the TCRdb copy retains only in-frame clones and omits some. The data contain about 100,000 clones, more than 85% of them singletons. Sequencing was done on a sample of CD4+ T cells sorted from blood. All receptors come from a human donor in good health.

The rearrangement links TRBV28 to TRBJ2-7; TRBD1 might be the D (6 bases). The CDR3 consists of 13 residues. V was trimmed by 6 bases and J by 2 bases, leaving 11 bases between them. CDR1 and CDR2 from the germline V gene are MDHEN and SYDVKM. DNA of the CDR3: TGTGCCAGCAGCCCGACAGGTACCTACGAGCAGTACTTC. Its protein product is CASSPTGTYEQYF.

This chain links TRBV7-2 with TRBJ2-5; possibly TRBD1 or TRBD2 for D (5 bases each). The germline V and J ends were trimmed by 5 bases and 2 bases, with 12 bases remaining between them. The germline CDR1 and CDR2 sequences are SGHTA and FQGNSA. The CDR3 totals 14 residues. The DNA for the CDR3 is TGTGCCAGCAGCCCGGGACCAGCACAAGAGACCCAGTACTTC. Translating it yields CASSPGPAQETQYF.

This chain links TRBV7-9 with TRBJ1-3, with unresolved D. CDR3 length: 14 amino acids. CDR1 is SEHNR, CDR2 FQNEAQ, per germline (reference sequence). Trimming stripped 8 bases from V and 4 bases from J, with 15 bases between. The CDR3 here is CASGLGKAGNTIYF. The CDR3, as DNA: TGTGCCAGCGGACTGGGAAAGGCCGGAAACACCATATATTTT.

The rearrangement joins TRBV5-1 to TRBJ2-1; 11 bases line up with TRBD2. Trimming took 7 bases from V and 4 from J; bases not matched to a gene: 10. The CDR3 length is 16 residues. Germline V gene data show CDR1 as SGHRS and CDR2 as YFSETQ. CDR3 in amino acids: CASVKLAGAPYNEQFF. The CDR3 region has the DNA TGCGCCAGCGTAAAACTAGCGGGGGCCCCTTACAATGAGCAGTTCTTC. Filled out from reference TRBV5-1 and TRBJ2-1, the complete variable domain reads KAGVTQTPRYLIKTRGQQVTLSCSPISGHRSVSWYQQTPGQGLQFLFEYFSETQRNKGNFPGRFSGRQFSNSRSEMNVSTLELGDSALYLCASVKLAGAPYNEQFFGPGTRLTVL.

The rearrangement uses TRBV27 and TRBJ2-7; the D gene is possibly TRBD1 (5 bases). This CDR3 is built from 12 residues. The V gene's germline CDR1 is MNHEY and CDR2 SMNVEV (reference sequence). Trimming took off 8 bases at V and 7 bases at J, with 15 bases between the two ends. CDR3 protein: CASRFYQGEQYF. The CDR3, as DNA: TGTGCCAGCCGATTTTATCAGGGAGAGCAGTACTTC.

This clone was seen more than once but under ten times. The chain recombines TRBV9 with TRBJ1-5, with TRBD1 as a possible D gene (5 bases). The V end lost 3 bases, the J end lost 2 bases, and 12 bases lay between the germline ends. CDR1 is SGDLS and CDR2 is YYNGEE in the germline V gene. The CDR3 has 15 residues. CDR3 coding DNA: TGTGCCAGCAGCGCCAACTCGGGGGGCAATCAGCCCCAGCATTTT. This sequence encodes CASSANSGGNQPQHF.

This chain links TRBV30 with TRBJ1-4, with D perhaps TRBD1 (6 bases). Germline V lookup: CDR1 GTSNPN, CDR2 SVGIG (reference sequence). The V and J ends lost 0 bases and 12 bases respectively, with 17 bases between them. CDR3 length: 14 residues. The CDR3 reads CAWSVVRQVGELFF. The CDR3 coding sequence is TGTGCCTGGAGTGTTGTTCGACAGGTCGGGGAACTGTTTTTT.

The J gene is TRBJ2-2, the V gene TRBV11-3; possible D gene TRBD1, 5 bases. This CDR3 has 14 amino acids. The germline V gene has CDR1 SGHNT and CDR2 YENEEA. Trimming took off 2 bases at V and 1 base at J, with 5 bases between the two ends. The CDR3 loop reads CASSLRGNTGELFF. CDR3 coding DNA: TGTGCCAGCAGCTTAAGGGGGAACACCGGGGAGCTGTTTTTT.

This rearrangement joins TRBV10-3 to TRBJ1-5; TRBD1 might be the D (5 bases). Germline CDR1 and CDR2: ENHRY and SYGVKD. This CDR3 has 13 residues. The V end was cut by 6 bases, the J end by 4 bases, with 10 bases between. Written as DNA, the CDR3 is TGTGCCATCAGGGGGACGGCAAATCAGCCCCAGCATTTT. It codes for CAIRGTANQPQHF.

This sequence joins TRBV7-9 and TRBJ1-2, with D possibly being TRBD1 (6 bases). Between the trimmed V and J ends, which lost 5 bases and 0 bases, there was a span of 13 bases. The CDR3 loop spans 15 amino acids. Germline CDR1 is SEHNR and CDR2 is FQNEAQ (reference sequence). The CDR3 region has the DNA TGTGCCAGCAGCCTTGGGGGGCGGGCTAACTATGGCTACACCTTC. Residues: CASSLGGRANYGYTF.